Listed below are T cell receptor beta chains from one sample, sequenced in a study of cytomegalovirus exposure and HLA in healthy donors. TCRdb's table, derived via immunoSEQ multiplex PCR, lists solely in-frame clones and lacks some. The data show more than 55,000 clones, around 95% seen once. The sequenced material came from PBMCs. The origin of the receptors is a woman under 30 in good health and CMV-seronegative. CDR3s include the opening cysteine and the closing phenylalanine or tryptophan. The D gene is left open where the match is weak. The size entry is marked missing in some rows and otherwise reads once, few, many or a size class.

D gene	V gene	J gene	clone size	CDR3 protein	CDR3 DNA
NA	TRBV18	TRBJ2-7	NA	CASSGGGTNPYEQYF	TGTGCCAGCTCAGGGGGTGGGACAAACCCCTACGAGCAGTACTTC
NA	TRBV11-2	TRBJ1-5	few	CASSLDRGGNQPQHF	TGTGCCAGCAGCTTAGATCGAGGCGGCAATCAGCCCCAGCATTTT
TRBD1	TRBV4-3	TRBJ2-7	NA	CASSQWTGPGGEQYF	TGCGCCAGCAGCCAATGGACAGGGCCAGGAGGCGAGCAGTACTTC
TRBD1	TRBV16	TRBJ2-1	NA	CASSPHRGQGANEQFF	TGTGCCAGCAGCCCCCACCGGGGACAGGGGGCCAATGAGCAGTTCTTC
TRBD1	TRBV5-1	TRBJ2-7	few	CASSLQGAYEQYF	TGCGCCAGCAGCTTGCAGGGGGCCTACGAGCAGTACTTC
TRBD2	TRBV5-1	TRBJ2-1	NA	CASSLSGTSGGEQFF	TGCGCCAGCAGCCTATCCGGGACTAGCGGGGGGGAGCAGTTCTTC
NA	TRBV29-1	TRBJ2-4	NA	CSVGQTPADIQYF	TGCAGCGTTGGTCAGACTCCTGCGGACATTCAGTACTTC
NA	TRBV5-1	TRBJ2-3	NA	CASSWTASTDTQYF	TGCGCCAGCAGCTGGACAGCTAGCACAGATACGCAGTATTTT
NA	TRBV4-1	TRBJ1-2	NA	CASSQESGSYGYTF	TGCGCCAGCAGCCAAGAATCGGGTTCCTATGGCTACACCTTC
NA	TRBV7-8	TRBJ2-7	NA	CASSLRLREQYF	TGTGCCAGCAGCTTACGTCTGCGTGAGCAGTACTTC
TRBD1	TRBV9	TRBJ1-1	NA	CASSETDRRDTEAFF	TGTGCCAGCAGTGAGACGGACAGGCGGGACACTGAAGCTTTCTTT
NA	TRBV5-8	TRBJ1-1	NA	CASSFLPTANTEAFF	TGTGCCAGCAGCTTCCTCCCGACAGCGAACACTGAAGCTTTCTTT
NA	TRBV9	TRBJ1-4	NA	CASSVVGGAITYWREKLFF	TGTGCCAGCAGCGTAGTGGGAGGGGCCATAACCTATTGGAGGGAAAAACTGTTTTTT
NA	TRBV5-4	TRBJ1-2	NA	CASSLAGVNYGYTF	TGTGCCAGCAGCTTGGCCGGGGTTAACTATGGCTACACCTTC
TRBD2	TRBV4-1	TRBJ2-1	NA	CASSLLAGVYNEQFF	TGCGCCAGCAGCCTTTTAGCGGGTGTCTACAATGAGCAGTTCTTC
TRBD2	TRBV29-1	TRBJ2-7	NA	CSVEEVASGGGSYEQYF	TGCAGCGTTGAAGAAGTTGCTAGCGGGGGGGGGAGCTACGAGCAGTACTTC
TRBD1	TRBV6-6	TRBJ2-7	NA	CASSTPGQGDEQYF	TGTGCCAGCAGTACCCCGGGACAGGGTGACGAGCAGTACTTC
TRBD2	TRBV10-3	TRBJ2-2	NA	CAISALAGGPQTGELFF	TGTGCCATCAGTGCACTAGCGGGGGGGCCTCAAACCGGGGAGCTGTTTTTT
NA	TRBV28	TRBJ2-3	NA	CASNPGPAGDTQYF	TGTGCCAGCAACCCCGGCCCGGCGGGAGATACGCAGTATTTT
NA	TRBV20-1	TRBJ2-7	NA	CSASLTYEQYF	TGCAGTGCTTCCCTTACCTACGAGCAGTACTTC
TRBD1	TRBV4-3	TRBJ2-6	many	CASSQAGQGVSGANVLTF	TGCGCCAGCAGCCAAGCGGGACAGGGAGTCTCTGGGGCCAACGTCCTGACTTTC
NA	TRBV5-1	TRBJ1-5	NA	CASSLTIGGNQPQHF	TGCGCCAGCAGCTTGACTATAGGGGGCAATCAGCCCCAGCATTTT